The 20 T cell receptor beta chains below come from one sample, sequenced in a study of shared clonotypes between healthy human individuals. Method: immunoSEQ multiplex PCR; TCRdb's copy keeps in-frame clones and lacks some. The sample yields millions of clones, 85% to 95% seen once. Sequencing was performed on naive CD4+ T cells sorted from blood. The subset here: CD45RA+ positively selected. These receptors originate from a man between 18 and 35 years old in good health.

This rearrangement joins TRBV6-5 to TRBJ2-5, with 10 bases identical to TRBD2. With V trimmed by 8 bases and J by 5 bases, 11 bases remained unmatched. Per germline, CDR1 MNHEY and CDR2 SVGAGI. The length of the CDR3 is 15 residues. As DNA, the CDR3 is TGTGCCAGCGGCCTTGGACTAGCGGCCCTCGAGACCCAGTACTTC. It yields the protein CASGLGLAALETQYF.

Note on this clone: The sample holds other DNA sequences that translate to the same CDR3. The gene calls are TRBV7-9 and TRBJ1-1; D possibly corresponds to TRBD1 (6 bases). V was pared by 5 bases and J by 1 base, with 14 bases between. Germline CDR1 reads SEHNR; CDR2 reads FQNEAQ (reference sequence). CDR3 length: 15 residues. CDR3 DNA sequence: TGTGCCAGCAGCCTAGGGGGAGGGGGGAACACTGAAGCTTTCTTT. Translation: CASSLGGGGNTEAFF.

This clone was seen a single time. The V gene is TRBV19, the J gene TRBJ1-5, with 7 nucleotides matching TRBD1. Trimming cost V 7 bases and J 4 bases; bases outside gene matches: 10. The CDR3 is 15 amino acids. CDR1 and CDR2 from the germline V gene are LNHDA and SQIVND (reference sequence). The CDR3 loop is CASMGDSRGNQPQHF. The CDR3 bases are TGTGCCAGTATGGGGGACAGTAGAGGGAATCAGCCCCAGCATTTT.

Remarks on this clone: The identical CDR3 is also encoded by other nucleotide sequences in the sample. This chain joins TRBV15 and TRBJ2-7, with D possibly TRBD2 on 6 matching bases. CDR1 is LNHNV and CDR2 is YYDKDF in the germline V gene (reference sequence). The CDR3 has 13 amino acids. V lost 5 bases and J lost 0, with 8 bases in between. The CDR3 DNA sequence: TGTGCCACCAGCGCGGGGTCCTCCTACGAGCAGTACTTC. Translation: CATSAGSSYEQYF. The full variable domain, with the rest looked up from reference TRBV15 and TRBJ2-7, is DAMVIQNPRYQVTQFGKPVTLSCSQTLNHNVMYWYQQKSSQAPKLLFHYYDKDFNNEADTPDNFQSRRPNTSFCFLDIRSPGLGDTAMYLCATSAGSSYEQYFGPGTRLTVT.

The chain combines TRBV7-8 with TRBJ1-2, with unresolved D. The CDR3 runs to 14 residues. Between the trimmed V and J ends, which lost 3 bases and 4 bases, there was a span of 12 bases. Germline V gene sequence: CDR1 SGHVS, CDR2 FQNEAQ. This CDR3 reads CASSLADMGYGYTF. The CDR3 nucleotides read TGTGCCAGCAGCTTGGCAGACATGGGCTATGGCTACACCTTC.

Points on this clone: Additional DNA sequences in this sample encode the identical CDR3. The chain employs TRBV12-5 and TRBJ2-5; 8 positions match TRBD2. Germline loops: CDR1 LGHNT, CDR2 FRNRAP. With 4 bases clipped from V and 5 bases from J, the junction kept 6 bases outside the gene matches. The CDR3 runs to 14 residues. The CDR3 here is CASGSAGGPETQYF. CDR3 nucleotides: TGTGCTAGTGGTTCCGCGGGGGGACCGGAGACCCAGTACTTC.

This clone showed up just once. This rearrangement joins TRBV6-5 to TRBJ1-5; TRBD1 might be the D (6 bases). Germline CDR1 reads MNHEY; CDR2 reads SVGAGI. Trimming pared 6 bases from V and 6 bases from J, leaving 18 bases between. The CDR3 has 15 residues. CDR3 sequence (DNA): TGTGCCAGCAGCCCCATTTGGGGGGCGACTCAGCCCCAGCATTTT. Residues: CASSPIWGATQPQHF.

CDR3 DNA: TGTGCCAGCAGTTTTTCAGGGGGCGTCTATGGCTACACCTTC. It specifies CASSFSGGVYGYTF. The V gene is TRBV28, the J gene TRBJ1-2; 8 bases are a match to TRBD1. There are 14 residues in the CDR3. J gave up 4 bases and V 3 bases, and 4 bases lay outside the gene matches. Looked up from germline, CDR1 is MDHEN and CDR2 is SYDVKM.

V and J are TRBV7-9 and TRBJ2-3, with 14 bases aligning to TRBD2. CDR1 is SEHNR, CDR2 FQNEAQ, per germline (reference sequence). J was trimmed by 3 bases and V by 2 bases; bases with no gene match: 4. CDR3 length: 17 residues. CDR3 protein: CASSLSGLAGGTDTQYF. The CDR3 bases are TGTGCCAGCAGCTTATCCGGACTAGCGGGAGGTACAGATACGCAGTATTTT.

The chain employs TRBV7-8 and TRBJ2-3; the D call may be TRBD1 or TRBD2 (6 bases each). In germline, CDR1 is SGHVS, CDR2 FQNEAQ. This CDR3 has 15 amino acids. V lost 3 bases and J 2 bases, leaving 12 bases between the germline ends. The CDR3 reads CASSFRGRFTDTQYF. In DNA form, the CDR3 reads TGTGCCAGCAGCTTTCGGGGGCGGTTCACAGATACGCAGTATTTT.

The chain couples TRBV5-1 to TRBJ2-7, with D perhaps TRBD2 (6 bases). This CDR3 comprises 13 residues. The V and J ends lost 4 bases and 3 bases respectively, with 11 bases between them. Germline CDR1 and CDR2: SGHRS and YFSETQ. DNA of the CDR3: TGCGCCAGCAGCCCGGAGGGGCACTACGAGCAGTACTTC. Amino acids: CASSPEGHYEQYF.

The chain recombines TRBV7-2 with TRBJ1-6; D remains unclear. The V gene lost 5 bases and the J gene lost 0 bases, with 17 bases spanning the gap. Germline CDR1 reads SGHTA; CDR2 reads FQGNSA. The CDR3 runs to 18 residues. CDR3 amino acids: CASSTSWRRSSYNSPLHF. CDR3 sequence (DNA): TGTGCCAGCAGCACCAGCTGGCGGAGGAGCTCCTATAATTCACCCCTCCACTTT.

As to this clone: Other DNA sequences of this sample code for an identical CDR3. V and J are TRBV5-1 and TRBJ1-1; D remains ambiguous. The CDR3 runs 14 residues. Trimming left V 0 bases short and J 4 bases short, with 10 bases between. Germline CDR1 and CDR2: SGHRS and YFSETQ. Here the CDR3 DNA reads TGCGCCAGCAGCTTGGTTGCGGGTAGCACTGAAGCTTTCTTT. It encodes CASSLVAGSTEAFF.

J is TRBJ1-2 and V is TRBV18, with D possibly TRBD1 on 5 matching bases. Germline CDR1 KGHSH, CDR2 LQKENI. Between the trimmed V and J ends, which lost 5 bases and 2 bases, there was a span of 9 bases. The CDR3 has 13 residues. The CDR3 sequence: CASSSDTNYGYTF. For the CDR3, the DNA is TGTGCCAGCTCATCGGACACGAACTATGGCTACACCTTC.

The chain is built from TRBV6-6 and TRBJ1-2; 10 bases map to TRBD1. This CDR3 spans 15 amino acids. Losses at the gene ends were 2 bases for V and 6 bases for J; bases not matched to a gene: 6. Germline CDR1 reads MNHNY; CDR2 reads SVGAGI (reference sequence). CDR3 DNA sequence: TGTGCCAGCAGTTACCCTGTAGGGACAGGGGATGGCTACACCTTC. Its translation: CASSYPVGTGDGYTF.

This chain connects TRBV11-2 to TRBJ2-7; 8 bases are a match to TRBD2. With 5 bases clipped from V and 3 bases from J, the junction kept 3 bases outside the gene matches. This CDR3 spans 13 amino acids. CDR1 and CDR2 (germline): SGHAT, FQNNGV. The DNA of the CDR3 is TGTGCCAGCAGCCGCAGCGGGAGCTACGAGCAGTACTTC. Protein sequence: CASSRSGSYEQYF.

On this clone: This CDR3 is also generated by other DNA sequences in the sample. The chain carries TRBV30 and TRBJ1-1, with D hard to call. V was pared by 3 bases and J by 0 bases, with 2 bases between. The CDR3 is made up of 11 amino acids. The germline V gene encodes CDR1 GTSNPN and CDR2 SVGIG (reference sequence). CDR3 loop: CAWRLNTEAFF. In nucleotides, the CDR3 is TGTGCCTGGAGGTTGAACACTGAAGCTTTCTTT.

The V gene is TRBV4-1, the J gene TRBJ2-5; possible D gene TRBD2, 6 bases. Per the germline V gene, CDR1 is MGHRA and CDR2 is YSYEKL. Deletions cut 2 bases from V and 2 bases from J, with 6 bases between. This CDR3 comprises 13 residues. This CDR3 is CASSQSGQETQYF. For the CDR3, the DNA is TGCGCCAGCAGCCAAAGCGGGCAAGAGACCCAGTACTTC.

On this clone itself: Sequence at one end of the junction differs from germline and may be a read error. V gene TRBV10-3 combines with J gene TRBJ2-7, with D unclear. Looked up from germline, CDR1 is ENHRY and CDR2 is SYGVKD. CDR3 length equals 9 residues. The CDR3 region has the DNA TGTGCCATCAGTTACGGGCAGTACTTC. It yields the protein CAISYGQYF.

This sequence joins TRBV10-3 and TRBJ2-2; D remains ambiguous. The length of the CDR3 is 14 residues. Germline V gene lookup returns CDR1 ENHRY and CDR2 SYGVKD. V was shortened by 4 bases and J by 1 base, with 7 bases between the two germline ends. The CDR3 nucleotides read TGTGCCATCAGTGCTACGGGGAACACCGGGGAGCTGTTTTTT. Translating it yields CAISATGNTGELFF.